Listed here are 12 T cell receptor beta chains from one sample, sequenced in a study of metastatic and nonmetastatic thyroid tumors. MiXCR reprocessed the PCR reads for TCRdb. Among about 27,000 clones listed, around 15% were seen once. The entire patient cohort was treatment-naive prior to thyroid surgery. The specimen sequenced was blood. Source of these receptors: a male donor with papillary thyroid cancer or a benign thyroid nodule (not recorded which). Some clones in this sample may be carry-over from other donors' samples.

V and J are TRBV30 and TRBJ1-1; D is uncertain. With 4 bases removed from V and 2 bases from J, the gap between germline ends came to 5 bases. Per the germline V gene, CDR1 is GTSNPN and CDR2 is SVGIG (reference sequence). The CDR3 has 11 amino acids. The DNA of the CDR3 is TGTGCCTGGATCAGAAACACTGAAGCTTTCTTT. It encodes CAWIRNTEAFF.

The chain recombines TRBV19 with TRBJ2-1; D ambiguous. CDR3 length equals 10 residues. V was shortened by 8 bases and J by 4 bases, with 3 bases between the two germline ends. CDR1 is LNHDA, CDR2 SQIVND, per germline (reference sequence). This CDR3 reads CASGYNEQFF. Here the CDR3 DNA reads TGTGCCAGTGGGTACAATGAGCAGTTCTTC.

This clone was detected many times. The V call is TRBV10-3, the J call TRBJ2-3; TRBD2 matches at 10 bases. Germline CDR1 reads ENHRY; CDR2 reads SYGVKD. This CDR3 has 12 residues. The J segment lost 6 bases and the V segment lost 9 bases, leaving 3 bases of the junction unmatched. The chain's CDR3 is CAIGTSDDTQYF. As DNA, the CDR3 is TGTGCCATAGGGACTAGCGACGATACGCAGTATTTT.

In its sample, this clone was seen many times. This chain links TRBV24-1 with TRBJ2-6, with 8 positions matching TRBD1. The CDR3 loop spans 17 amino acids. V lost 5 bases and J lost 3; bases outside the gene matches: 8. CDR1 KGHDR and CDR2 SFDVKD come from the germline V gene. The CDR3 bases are TGTGCCACCAGTGGCAGGGGGCGGACAGGTGGGGCCAACGTCCTGACTTTC. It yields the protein CATSGRGRTGGANVLTF.

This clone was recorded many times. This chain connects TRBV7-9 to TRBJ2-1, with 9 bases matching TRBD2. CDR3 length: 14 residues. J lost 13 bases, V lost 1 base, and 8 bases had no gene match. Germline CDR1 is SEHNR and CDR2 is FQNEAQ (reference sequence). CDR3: CASSLGAGGREQFF. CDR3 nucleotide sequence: TGTGCCAGCAGCTTAGGAGCGGGGGGCCGAGAACAGTTCTTC.

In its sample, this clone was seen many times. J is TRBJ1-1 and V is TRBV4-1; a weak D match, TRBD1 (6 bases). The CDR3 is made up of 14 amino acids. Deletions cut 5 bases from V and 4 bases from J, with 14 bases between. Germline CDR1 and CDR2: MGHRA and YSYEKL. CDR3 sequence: CASSDLGTSTEAFF. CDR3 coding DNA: TGCGCCAGCAGCGACTTAGGGACATCCACTGAAGCTTTCTTT.

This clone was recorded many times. The CDR3 is CASSSRLDNEQFF. CDR3 DNA sequence: TGCGCCAGCAGCTCAAGGCTAGATAATGAGCAGTTCTTC. The rearrangement joins TRBV5-1 to TRBJ2-1; D gene ambiguous. Trimming took off 3 bases at V and 7 bases at J, with 11 bases between the two ends. The CDR3 loop spans 13 amino acids. Germline V gene data show CDR1 as SGHRS and CDR2 as YFSETQ.

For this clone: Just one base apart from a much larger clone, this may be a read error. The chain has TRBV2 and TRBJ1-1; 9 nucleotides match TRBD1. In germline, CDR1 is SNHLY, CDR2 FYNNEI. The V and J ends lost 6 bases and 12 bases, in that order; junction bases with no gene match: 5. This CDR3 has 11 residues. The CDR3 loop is CASRGQGWSFF. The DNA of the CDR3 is TGTGCCAGCAGGGGACAGGGATGGTCTTTCTTT. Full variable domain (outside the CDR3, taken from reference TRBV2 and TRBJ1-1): EPEVTQTPSHQVTQMGQEVILRCVPISNHLYFYWYRQILGQKVEFLVSFYNNEISEKSEIFDDQFSVERPDGSNFTLKIRSTKLEDSAMYFCASRGQGWSFFGQGTRLTVV.

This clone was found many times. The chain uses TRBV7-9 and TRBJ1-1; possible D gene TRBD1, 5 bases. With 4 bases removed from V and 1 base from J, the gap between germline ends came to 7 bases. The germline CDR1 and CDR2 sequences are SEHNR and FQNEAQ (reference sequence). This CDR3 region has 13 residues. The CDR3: CASSSTGNTEAFF. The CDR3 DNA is TGTGCCAGCAGCTCAACAGGGAACACTGAAGCTTTCTTT.

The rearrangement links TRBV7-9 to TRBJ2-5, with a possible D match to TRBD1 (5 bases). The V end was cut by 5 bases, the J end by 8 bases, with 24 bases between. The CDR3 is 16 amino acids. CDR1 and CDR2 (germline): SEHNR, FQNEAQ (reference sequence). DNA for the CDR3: TGTGCCAGCAGCGCTGGGCAGGGAATAAGGCAATATACCCAGTACTTC. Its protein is CASSAGQGIRQYTQYF.

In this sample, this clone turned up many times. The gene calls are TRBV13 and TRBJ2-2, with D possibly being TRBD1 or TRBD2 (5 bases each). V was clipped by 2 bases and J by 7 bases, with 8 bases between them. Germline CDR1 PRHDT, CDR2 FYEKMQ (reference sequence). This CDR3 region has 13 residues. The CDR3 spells CASSLYGGGELFF. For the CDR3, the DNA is TGTGCCAGCAGCTTATATGGGGGCGGGGAGCTGTTTTTT.

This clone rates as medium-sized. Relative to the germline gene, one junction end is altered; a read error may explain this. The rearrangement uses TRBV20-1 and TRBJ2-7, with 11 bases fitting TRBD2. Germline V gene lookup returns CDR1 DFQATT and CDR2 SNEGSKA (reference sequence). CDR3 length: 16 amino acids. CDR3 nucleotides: TGCAGTGTTAGAGCCTCCGCAACTAGCGGGGGCCACGAGCAGTACTTC. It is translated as CSVRASATSGGHEQYF.